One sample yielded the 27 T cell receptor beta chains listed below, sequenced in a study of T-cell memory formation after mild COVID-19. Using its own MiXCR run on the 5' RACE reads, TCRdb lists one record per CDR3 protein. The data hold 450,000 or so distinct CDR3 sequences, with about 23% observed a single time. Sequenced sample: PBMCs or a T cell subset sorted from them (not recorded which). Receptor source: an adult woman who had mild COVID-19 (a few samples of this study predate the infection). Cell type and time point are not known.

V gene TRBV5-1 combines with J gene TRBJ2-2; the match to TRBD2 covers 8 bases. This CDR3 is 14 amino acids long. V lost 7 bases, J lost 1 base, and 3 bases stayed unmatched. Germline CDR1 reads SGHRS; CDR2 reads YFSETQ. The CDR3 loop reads CASESGGNTGELFF. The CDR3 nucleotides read TGCGCCAGCGAAAGCGGGGGGAACACCGGGGAGCTGTTTTTT.

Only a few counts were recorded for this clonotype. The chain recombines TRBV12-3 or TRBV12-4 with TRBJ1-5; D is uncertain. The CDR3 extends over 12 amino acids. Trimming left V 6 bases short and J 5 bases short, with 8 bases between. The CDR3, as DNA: TGTGCCAGCAGCGACCAGGATCAGCCCCAGCATTTT. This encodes CASSDQDQPQHF.

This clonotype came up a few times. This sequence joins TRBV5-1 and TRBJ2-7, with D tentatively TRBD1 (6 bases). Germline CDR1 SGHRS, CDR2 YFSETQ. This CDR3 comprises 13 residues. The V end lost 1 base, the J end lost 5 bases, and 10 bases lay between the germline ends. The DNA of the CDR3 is TGCGCCAGCAGCTTGATGGGGGCCCACGAGCAGTACTTC. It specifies CASSLMGAHEQYF. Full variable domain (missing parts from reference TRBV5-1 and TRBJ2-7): KAGVTQTPRYLIKTRGQQVTLSCSPISGHRSVSWYQQTPGQGLQFLFEYFSETQRNKGNFPGRFSGRQFSNSRSEMNVSTLELGDSALYLCASSLMGAHEQYFGPGTRLTVT.

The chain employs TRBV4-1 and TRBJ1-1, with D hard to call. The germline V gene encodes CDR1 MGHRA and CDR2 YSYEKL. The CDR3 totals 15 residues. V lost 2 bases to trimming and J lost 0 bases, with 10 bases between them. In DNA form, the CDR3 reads TGCGCCAGCAGCCAATTACCGGGTATGAACACTGAAGCTTTCTTT. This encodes CASSQLPGMNTEAFF.

CDR3 in DNA: TGCAGTGCTAGAGATAGGGACGGGACCTACGAGCAGTACTTC. It is translated as CSARDRDGTYEQYF. This chain joins TRBV20-1 and TRBJ2-7; D possibly uses TRBD1 or TRBD2 (5 bases each). The germline CDR1 and CDR2 sequences are DFQATT and SNEGSKA (reference sequence). CDR3 length equals 14 residues. V lost 0 bases and J lost 2, with 11 bases in between.

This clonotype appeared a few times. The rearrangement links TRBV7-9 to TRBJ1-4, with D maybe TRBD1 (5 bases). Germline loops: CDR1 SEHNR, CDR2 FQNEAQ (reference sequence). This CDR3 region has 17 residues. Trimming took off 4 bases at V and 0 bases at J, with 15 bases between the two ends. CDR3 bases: TGTGCCAGCAGCTCTGATGACAGCCGAGCAACTAATGAAAAACTGTTTTTT. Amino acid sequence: CASSSDDSRATNEKLFF.

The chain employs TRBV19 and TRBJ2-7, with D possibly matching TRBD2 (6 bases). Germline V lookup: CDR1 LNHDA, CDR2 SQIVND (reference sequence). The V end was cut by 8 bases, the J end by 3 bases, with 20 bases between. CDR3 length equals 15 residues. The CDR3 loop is CASALAGSWGYEQYF. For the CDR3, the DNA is TGTGCCAGTGCCCTGGCGGGATCGTGGGGCTACGAGCAGTACTTC.

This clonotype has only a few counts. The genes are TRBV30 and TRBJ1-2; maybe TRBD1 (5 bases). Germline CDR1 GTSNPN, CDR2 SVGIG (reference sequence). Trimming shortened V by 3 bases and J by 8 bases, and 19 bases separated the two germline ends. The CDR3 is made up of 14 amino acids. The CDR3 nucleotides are TGTGCCTGGAGGGGCCCGGGGCGGAAGATCGGCTACACCTTC. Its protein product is CAWRGPGRKIGYTF.

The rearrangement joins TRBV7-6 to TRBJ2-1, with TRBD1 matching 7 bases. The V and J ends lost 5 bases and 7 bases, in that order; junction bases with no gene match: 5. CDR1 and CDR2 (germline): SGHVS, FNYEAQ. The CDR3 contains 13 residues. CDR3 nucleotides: TGTGCCAGCAGCCCAAACAGGGGAAATGAGCAGTTCTTC. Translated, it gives CASSPNRGNEQFF.

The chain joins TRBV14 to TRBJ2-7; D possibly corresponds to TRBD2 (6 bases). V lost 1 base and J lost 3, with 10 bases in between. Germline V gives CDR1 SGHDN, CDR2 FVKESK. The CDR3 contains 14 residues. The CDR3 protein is CASSQAGGRYEQYF. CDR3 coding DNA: TGTGCCAGCAGCCAAGCCGGAGGGCGCTACGAGCAGTACTTC.

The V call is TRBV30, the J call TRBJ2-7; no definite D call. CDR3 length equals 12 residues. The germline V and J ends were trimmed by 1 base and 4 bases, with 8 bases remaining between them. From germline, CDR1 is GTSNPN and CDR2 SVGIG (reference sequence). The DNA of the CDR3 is TGTGCCTGGAGTGAATTGGGGTACGAGCAGTACTTC. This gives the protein CAWSELGYEQYF.

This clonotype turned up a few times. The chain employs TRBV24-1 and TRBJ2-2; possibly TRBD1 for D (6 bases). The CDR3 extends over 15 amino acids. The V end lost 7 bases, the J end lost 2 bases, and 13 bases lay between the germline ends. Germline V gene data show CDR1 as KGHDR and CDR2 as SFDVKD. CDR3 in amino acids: CATSELRGNTGELFF. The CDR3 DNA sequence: TGTGCCACCAGCGAGCTCAGGGGAAACACCGGGGAGCTGTTTTTT.

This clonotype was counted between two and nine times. CDR3 protein: CASSSLGRNYGYTF. The CDR3 nucleotides read TGTGCCAGCAGCTCCCTCGGCCGAAACTATGGCTACACCTTC. This rearrangement joins TRBV13 to TRBJ1-2; no definite D call. CDR1 and CDR2 (germline): PRHDT, FYEKMQ (reference sequence). V gave up 4 bases and J gave up 2 bases, with 11 bases separating them. There are 14 residues in the CDR3.

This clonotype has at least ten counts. This CDR3 reads CAWSGEGQPQHF. In nucleotides, the CDR3 is TGTGCCTGGAGTGGGGAGGGCCAGCCCCAGCATTTT. V usage is TRBV30 and J usage is TRBJ1-5; no reliable D call. The V gene's germline CDR1 is GTSNPN and CDR2 SVGIG (reference sequence). V dropped 1 base and J dropped 7 bases, with 8 bases sitting between them. The CDR3 has 12 residues.

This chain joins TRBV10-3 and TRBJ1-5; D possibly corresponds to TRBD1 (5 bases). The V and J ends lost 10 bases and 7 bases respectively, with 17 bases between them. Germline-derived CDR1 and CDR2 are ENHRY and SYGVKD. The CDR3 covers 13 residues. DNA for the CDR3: TGTGCCACCCGGGGCCTTTCGGGGCAGCCCCAGCATTTT. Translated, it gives CATRGLSGQPQHF.

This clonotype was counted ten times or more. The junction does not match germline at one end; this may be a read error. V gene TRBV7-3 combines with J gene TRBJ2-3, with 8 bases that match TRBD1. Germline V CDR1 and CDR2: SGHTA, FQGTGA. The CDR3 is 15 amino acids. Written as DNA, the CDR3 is TGCGCCAGCAGCCCCGGGACAGGCCGCACAGATACGCAGTATTTT. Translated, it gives CASSPGTGRTDTQYF.

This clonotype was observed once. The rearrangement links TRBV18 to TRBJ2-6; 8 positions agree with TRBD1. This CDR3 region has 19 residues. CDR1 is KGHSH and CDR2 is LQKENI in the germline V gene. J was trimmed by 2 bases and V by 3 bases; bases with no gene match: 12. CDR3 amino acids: CASSPERTGLLPGANVLTF. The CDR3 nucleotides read TGTGCCAGCTCACCCGAAAGGACAGGGTTATTACCTGGGGCCAACGTCCTGACTTTC.

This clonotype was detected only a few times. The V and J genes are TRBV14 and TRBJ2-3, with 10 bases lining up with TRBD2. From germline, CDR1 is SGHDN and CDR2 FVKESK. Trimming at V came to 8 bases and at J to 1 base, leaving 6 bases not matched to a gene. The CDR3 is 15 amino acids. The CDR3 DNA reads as TGTGCCAGCTCCCAGCGGGAGGGACGCACAGATACGCAGTATTTT. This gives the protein CASSQREGRTDTQYF.

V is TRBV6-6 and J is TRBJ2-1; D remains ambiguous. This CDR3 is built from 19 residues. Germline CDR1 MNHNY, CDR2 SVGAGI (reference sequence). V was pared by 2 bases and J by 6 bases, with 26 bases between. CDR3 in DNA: TGTGCCAGCAGTTACATCCCTGGGGAAATTATTCTCGGCGGCAATGAGCAGTTCTTC. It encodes CASSYIPGEIILGGNEQFF.

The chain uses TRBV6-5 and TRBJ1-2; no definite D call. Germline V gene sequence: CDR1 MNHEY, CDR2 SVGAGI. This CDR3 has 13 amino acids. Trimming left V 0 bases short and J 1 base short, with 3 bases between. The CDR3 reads CASSYSSNYGYTF. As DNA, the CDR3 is TGTGCCAGCAGTTACTCCAGTAACTATGGCTACACCTTC.

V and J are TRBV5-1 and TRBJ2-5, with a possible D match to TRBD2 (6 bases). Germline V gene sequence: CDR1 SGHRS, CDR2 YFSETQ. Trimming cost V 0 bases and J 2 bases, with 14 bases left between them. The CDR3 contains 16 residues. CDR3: CASSLDGMAGQETQYF. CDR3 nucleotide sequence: TGCGCCAGCAGCTTGGACGGGATGGCGGGGCAAGAGACCCAGTACTTC.

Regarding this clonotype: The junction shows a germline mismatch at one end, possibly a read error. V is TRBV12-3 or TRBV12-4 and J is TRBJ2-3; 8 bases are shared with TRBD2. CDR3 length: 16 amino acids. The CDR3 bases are TGTGCCAGCAGTCCCTTAGCGGGGTCTAGCACAGATACGCGGTATTTT. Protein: CASSPLAGSSTDTRYF.

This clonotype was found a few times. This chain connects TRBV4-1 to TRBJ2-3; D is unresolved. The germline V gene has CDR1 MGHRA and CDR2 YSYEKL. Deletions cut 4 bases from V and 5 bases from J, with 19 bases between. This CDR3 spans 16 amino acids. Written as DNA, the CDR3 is TGCGCCAGCAGCCCTTACTACCCACGTCTGGAAGATACGCAGTATTTT. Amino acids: CASSPYYPRLEDTQYF.

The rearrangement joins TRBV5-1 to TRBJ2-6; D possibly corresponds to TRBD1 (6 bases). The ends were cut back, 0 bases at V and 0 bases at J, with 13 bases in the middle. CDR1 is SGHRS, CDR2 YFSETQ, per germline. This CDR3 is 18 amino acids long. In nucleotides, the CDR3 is TGCGCCAGCAGCTTGGTTACAGGGCTCTCCTCTGGGGCCAACGTCCTGACTTTC. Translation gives CASSLVTGLSSGANVLTF.

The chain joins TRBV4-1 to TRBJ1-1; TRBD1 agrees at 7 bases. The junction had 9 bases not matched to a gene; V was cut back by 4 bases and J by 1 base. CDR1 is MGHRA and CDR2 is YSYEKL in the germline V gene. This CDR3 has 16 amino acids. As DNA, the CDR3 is TGCGCCAGCAGCCCACTCCCCGGGACAGAGAACACTGAAGCTTTCTTT. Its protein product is CASSPLPGTENTEAFF.

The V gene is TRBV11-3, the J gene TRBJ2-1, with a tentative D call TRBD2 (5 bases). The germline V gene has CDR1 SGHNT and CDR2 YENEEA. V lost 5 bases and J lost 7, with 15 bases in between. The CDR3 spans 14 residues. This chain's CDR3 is CASSLLEWVNEQFF. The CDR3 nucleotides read TGTGCCAGCAGCCTACTAGAATGGGTAAATGAGCAGTTCTTC. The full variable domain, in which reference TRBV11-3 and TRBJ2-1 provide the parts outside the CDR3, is EAGVVQSPRYKIIEKKQPVAFWCNPISGHNTLYWYLQNLGQGPELLIRYENEEAVDDSQLPKDRFSAERLKGVDSTLKIQPAELGDSAVYLCASSLLEWVNEQFFGPGTRLTVL.

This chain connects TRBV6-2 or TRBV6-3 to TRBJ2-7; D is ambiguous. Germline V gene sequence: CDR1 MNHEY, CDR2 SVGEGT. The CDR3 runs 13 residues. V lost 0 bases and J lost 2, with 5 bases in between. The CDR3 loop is CASSYSRPYEQYF. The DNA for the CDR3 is TGTGCCAGCAGTTACTCCCGCCCCTACGAGCAGTACTTC.